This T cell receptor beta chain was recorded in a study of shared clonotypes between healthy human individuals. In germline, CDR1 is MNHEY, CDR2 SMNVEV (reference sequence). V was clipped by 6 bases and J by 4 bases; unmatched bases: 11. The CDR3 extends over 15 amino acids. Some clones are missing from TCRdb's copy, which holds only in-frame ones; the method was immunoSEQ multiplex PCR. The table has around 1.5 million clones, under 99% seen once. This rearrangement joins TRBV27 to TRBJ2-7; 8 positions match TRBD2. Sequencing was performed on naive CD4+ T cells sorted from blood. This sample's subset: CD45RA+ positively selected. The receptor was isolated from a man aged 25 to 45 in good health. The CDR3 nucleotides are TGTGCCAGCAGCTCTCGGGGGGGGGCTGGGTACGAGCAGTACTTC. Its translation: CASSSRGGAGYEQYF.